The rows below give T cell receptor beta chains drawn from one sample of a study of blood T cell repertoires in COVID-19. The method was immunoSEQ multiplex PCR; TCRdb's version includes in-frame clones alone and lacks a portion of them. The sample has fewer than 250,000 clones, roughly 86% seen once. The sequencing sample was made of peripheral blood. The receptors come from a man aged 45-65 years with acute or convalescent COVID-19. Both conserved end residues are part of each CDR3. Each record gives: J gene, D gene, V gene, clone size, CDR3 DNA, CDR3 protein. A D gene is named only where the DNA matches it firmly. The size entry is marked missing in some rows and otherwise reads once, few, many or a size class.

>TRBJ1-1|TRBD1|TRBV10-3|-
TGTGCCATCAAGGGAGGGACAGGGAACACTGAAGCTTTCTTT
CAIKGGTGNTEAFF
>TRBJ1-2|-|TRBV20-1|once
TGCAGTGCTAGAATCCCCCAAGGCTACACCTTC
CSARIPQGYTF
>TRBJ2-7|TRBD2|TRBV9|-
TGTGCCAGCAGCGTAGCGGGCGGGAGGAGCTCCTACGAGCAGTACTTC
CASSVAGGRSSYEQYF
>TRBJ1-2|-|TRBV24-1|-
TGTGCCACCAGTGATTGGAACAGGGACGGGTATGGCTACACCTTC
CATSDWNRDGYGYTF
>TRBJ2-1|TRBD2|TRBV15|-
TGTGCCACCAGCAGAGTTAGCGGGACGGGTAGAGATGAGCAGTTCTTC
CATSRVSGTGRDEQFF
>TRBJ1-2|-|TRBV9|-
TGTGCCAGCAGCGTAGGGTGGGACATCACTAACTATGGCTACACCTTC
CASSVGWDITNYGYTF
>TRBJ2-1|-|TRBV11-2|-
TGTGCCAGCCAAGGGGGGGCCCTCATATACAATGAGCAGTTCTTC
CASQGGALIYNEQFF
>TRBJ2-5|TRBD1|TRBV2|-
TGTGCCAGCAGGGCCCGTACAGGGGTAGAGACCCAGTACTTC
CASRARTGVETQYF
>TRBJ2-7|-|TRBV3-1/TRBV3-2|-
TGTGCCAGCAGCCAAGCACGCGGCAGCTCCTACGAGCAGTACTTC
CASSQARGSSYEQYF
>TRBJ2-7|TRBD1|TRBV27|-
TGTGCCAGCAGTTTTGGGACAGGAACTCTCGAGCAGTACTTC
CASSFGTGTLEQYF
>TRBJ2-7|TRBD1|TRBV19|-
TGTGCCAGTAGTATTGGGACAGGCCGTGCCTACGAGCAGTACTTC
CASSIGTGRAYEQYF
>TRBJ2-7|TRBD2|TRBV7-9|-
TGTGCCAGCAGCAATACAGTGTGGGAGGGCTACGAGCAGTACTTC
CASSNTVWEGYEQYF